This is a list of T cell receptor beta chains from one sample in a study of identical twins. TCRdb fed the 5' RACE reads into MiXCR, producing one record per CDR3 protein. The sample includes about 570,000 distinct CDR3 sequences, 9.5% to 10% of them seen just once. The data were also submitted as part of a second study, on yellow fever vaccine responses in identical twins.

Input material: PBMCs. The receptors derive from a woman between 18 and 30 years old in good health. Each CDR3 is given with its conserved first and last residue. Fields, in order: D gene, J gene, clone size, CDR3 length, V gene, CDR3 DNA, CDR3 protein. D genes are given only for firm matches. Expanded clones are given a class, and other clones once, few, many or no size at all.

d_call: NA; j_call: TRBJ2-1; clone_size: few; cdr3_length: 14; v_call: TRBV19; cdr3_nt: TGTGCCAGTAAACGAGGGGCGGGATACAATGAGCAGTTCTTC; cdr3_aa: CASKRGAGYNEQFF
d_call: NA; j_call: TRBJ1-5; clone_size: many; cdr3_length: 14; v_call: TRBV20-1; cdr3_nt: TGCAGTGCTAGGTGGCCCCTGGGGGATCAGCCCCAGCATTTT; cdr3_aa: CSARWPLGDQPQHF
d_call: NA; j_call: TRBJ2-7; clone_size: NA; cdr3_length: 11; v_call: TRBV6-2/TRBV6-3; cdr3_nt: TGTGCCAGCAAAGACGGGTACGAGCAGTACTTC; cdr3_aa: CASKDGYEQYF
d_call: NA; j_call: TRBJ2-7; clone_size: few; cdr3_length: 15; v_call: TRBV27; cdr3_nt: TGTGCCAGCAGTTTATCGGGCAGGGAGACCTACGAGCAGTACTTC; cdr3_aa: CASSLSGRETYEQYF
d_call: TRBD2; j_call: TRBJ2-1; clone_size: many; cdr3_length: 17; v_call: TRBV6-5; cdr3_nt: TGTGCCAGCAGTTACTCCTCCCCAGCGGGAGAGTCGGATGAGCAGTTCTTC; cdr3_aa: CASSYSSPAGESDEQFF
d_call: NA; j_call: TRBJ2-7; clone_size: NA; cdr3_length: 17; v_call: TRBV7-2; cdr3_nt: TGTGCCAGCAGCTTACGCGTCGGTGGGAGTGGGTCCTGGCAGCAGTACTTC; cdr3_aa: CASSLRVGGSGSWQQYF
d_call: NA; j_call: TRBJ2-2; clone_size: many; cdr3_length: 11; v_call: TRBV29-1; cdr3_nt: TGCAGCGGCCGACTAACCGGGGAGCTGTTTTTT; cdr3_aa: CSGRLTGELFF
d_call: TRBD1; j_call: TRBJ1-2; clone_size: few; cdr3_length: 15; v_call: TRBV12-3/TRBV12-4; cdr3_nt: TGTGCCAGCAGTCCTCCGGGACAGGGGGCGGCTGGCTACACCTTC; cdr3_aa: CASSPPGQGAAGYTF
d_call: NA; j_call: TRBJ2-3; clone_size: NA; cdr3_length: 16; v_call: TRBV24-1; cdr3_nt: TGTGCCACCAGTGACTCCGGGAAGGCGAGCACAGATACGCAGTATTTT; cdr3_aa: CATSDSGKASTDTQYF
d_call: TRBD1; j_call: TRBJ1-6; clone_size: many; cdr3_length: 13; v_call: TRBV28; cdr3_nt: TGTGCCAGTTCGGACAGGGGGAATTCACCCCTCCACTTT; cdr3_aa: CASSDRGNSPLHF
d_call: TRBD2; j_call: TRBJ2-1; clone_size: few; cdr3_length: 17; v_call: TRBV25-1; cdr3_nt: TGTGCCAGCAGTGATACTAGCGGGGGCACTAAGTACAATGAGCAGTTCTTC; cdr3_aa: CASSDTSGGTKYNEQFF
d_call: NA; j_call: TRBJ2-7; clone_size: NA; cdr3_length: 16; v_call: TRBV4-3; cdr3_nt: TGCGCCAGCAGCCAAGATTCATCCGACGCCTCCTACGAGCAGTACTTC; cdr3_aa: CASSQDSSDASYEQYF
d_call: NA; j_call: TRBJ2-7; clone_size: few; cdr3_length: 13; v_call: TRBV7-2; cdr3_nt: TGTGCCAGCGCCCCGGACTCCTCCTACGAGCAGTACTTC; cdr3_aa: CASAPDSSYEQYF
d_call: NA; j_call: TRBJ2-1; clone_size: many; cdr3_length: 15; v_call: TRBV24-1; cdr3_nt: TGTGCCACCAGTGACCGCAGGGATCCCTACAATGAGCAGTTCTTC; cdr3_aa: CATSDRRDPYNEQFF
d_call: NA; j_call: TRBJ2-1; clone_size: few; cdr3_length: 15; v_call: TRBV4-2; cdr3_nt: TGTGCCAGCAGCCCAAGACTAAACTCCTACAATGAGCAGTTCTTC; cdr3_aa: CASSPRLNSYNEQFF
d_call: TRBD2; j_call: TRBJ2-3; clone_size: few; cdr3_length: 19; v_call: TRBV2; cdr3_nt: TGTGCCAGCAGTGAAGTCGACGGCCTAGCGGGCCCCGCCGGGGATACGCAGTATTTT; cdr3_aa: CASSEVDGLAGPAGDTQYF
d_call: TRBD2; j_call: TRBJ2-2; clone_size: NA; cdr3_length: 16; v_call: TRBV6-1; cdr3_nt: TGTGCCAGCAGGGGCGGGCGGGAGCTGTACACCGGGGACCTGTTTTTT; cdr3_aa: CASRGGRELYTGDLFF
d_call: TRBD2; j_call: TRBJ2-5; clone_size: many; cdr3_length: 17; v_call: TRBV12-3/TRBV12-4; cdr3_nt: TGTGCCAGCAGTTTAGACCCCGGACTAGCGGGAGAAGAGACCCAGTACTTC; cdr3_aa: CASSLDPGLAGEETQYF
d_call: NA; j_call: TRBJ2-1; clone_size: many; cdr3_length: 16; v_call: TRBV7-2; cdr3_nt: TGTGCCAGCAGCTTATCTTCCAGCGGTTCCTACAATGAGCAGTTCTTC; cdr3_aa: CASSLSSSGSYNEQFF
d_call: NA; j_call: TRBJ2-5; clone_size: many; cdr3_length: 14; v_call: TRBV5-8; cdr3_nt: TGTGCCAGCAGCTTAAAGGGGGTTGACGAGACCCAGTACTTC; cdr3_aa: CASSLKGVDETQYF
d_call: NA; j_call: TRBJ2-2; clone_size: many; cdr3_length: 15; v_call: TRBV20-1; cdr3_nt: TGCAGTGCTAGAGATCATGGCAGGGTGACCGGGGAGCTGTTTTTT; cdr3_aa: CSARDHGRVTGELFF
d_call: TRBD2; j_call: TRBJ2-7; clone_size: many; cdr3_length: 14; v_call: TRBV9; cdr3_nt: TGTGCCAGCAGCGTAGATCTAGCGGGAGTCGAGCAGTACTTC; cdr3_aa: CASSVDLAGVEQYF
d_call: NA; j_call: TRBJ2-7; clone_size: many; cdr3_length: 12; v_call: TRBV29-1; cdr3_nt: TGCAGCGTTGTGGTCCCCGCCTACGAGCAGTACTTC; cdr3_aa: CSVVVPAYEQYF
d_call: TRBD1; j_call: TRBJ1-1; clone_size: few; cdr3_length: 12; v_call: TRBV11-2; cdr3_nt: TGTGCCAGCAGCACGGGGACAGGTAGTGCTTTCTTT; cdr3_aa: CASSTGTGSAFF
d_call: TRBD2; j_call: TRBJ2-5; clone_size: NA; cdr3_length: 15; v_call: TRBV7-9; cdr3_nt: TGTGCCAGCAAGTCTAGCGGGAGCTACCCAGAGACCCAGTACTTC; cdr3_aa: CASKSSGSYPETQYF
d_call: NA; j_call: TRBJ2-5; clone_size: NA; cdr3_length: 14; v_call: TRBV4-3; cdr3_nt: TGCGCCAGCAGCCCGACTAGACCCCAAGAGACCCAGTACTTC; cdr3_aa: CASSPTRPQETQYF
d_call: NA; j_call: TRBJ2-1; clone_size: many; cdr3_length: 15; v_call: TRBV7-7; cdr3_nt: TGTGCTAGCAGCTCGTTTCTCAGCTCCTACAATGAGCAGTTCTTC; cdr3_aa: CASSSFLSSYNEQFF
d_call: TRBD2; j_call: TRBJ2-1; clone_size: many; cdr3_length: 13; v_call: TRBV3-1; cdr3_nt: TGTGCCAGCAGCCAAGGCGGGGGAGGTGAGCAGTTCTTC; cdr3_aa: CASSQGGGGEQFF
d_call: NA; j_call: TRBJ2-1; clone_size: many; cdr3_length: 10; v_call: TRBV12-3/TRBV12-4; cdr3_nt: TGTGCCAGCAGGGGGTCTGAGCAGTTCTTC; cdr3_aa: CASRGSEQFF
d_call: NA; j_call: TRBJ2-1; clone_size: many; cdr3_length: 14; v_call: TRBV4-3; cdr3_nt: TGCGCCAGCAGCCAAGAGGAGGGTTACAATGAGCAGTTCTTC; cdr3_aa: CASSQEEGYNEQFF
d_call: TRBD2; j_call: TRBJ2-1; clone_size: NA; cdr3_length: 17; v_call: TRBV11-3; cdr3_nt: TGTGCCAGCAGCTACCGGACTAGCGGGATCCTCTACAATGAGCAGTTCTTC; cdr3_aa: CASSYRTSGILYNEQFF
d_call: TRBD1; j_call: TRBJ2-2; clone_size: NA; cdr3_length: 16; v_call: TRBV7-2; cdr3_nt: TGTGCCAGCAGCTTATCACAGGGGGTGGGCACCGGGGAGCTGTTTTTT; cdr3_aa: CASSLSQGVGTGELFF
d_call: NA; j_call: TRBJ1-4; clone_size: NA; cdr3_length: 16; v_call: TRBV18; cdr3_nt: TGTGCCAGCTCACCTCTCGGGACAAAAATGGGTGAAAAACTGTTTTTT; cdr3_aa: CASSPLGTKMGEKLFF
d_call: TRBD2; j_call: TRBJ2-7; clone_size: NA; cdr3_length: 18; v_call: TRBV13; cdr3_nt: TGTGCCAGCAGCACGGGACTAGCGGGAGGGCCTGGCACCTACGAGCAGTACTTC; cdr3_aa: CASSTGLAGGPGTYEQYF
d_call: NA; j_call: TRBJ2-7; clone_size: few; cdr3_length: 12; v_call: TRBV2; cdr3_nt: TGTGCCAGCAAGGAGGGGCCGGGCGAGCAGTACTTC; cdr3_aa: CASKEGPGEQYF
d_call: TRBD1; j_call: TRBJ1-4; clone_size: NA; cdr3_length: 15; v_call: TRBV15; cdr3_nt: TGTGCCACCAGCAGCAGGGGGTCAACTAATGAAAAACTGTTTTTT; cdr3_aa: CATSSRGSTNEKLFF
d_call: TRBD1; j_call: TRBJ1-1; clone_size: NA; cdr3_length: 15; v_call: TRBV30; cdr3_nt: TGTGCCTGGAGTAATACAGGGACAGGGAACACTGAAGCTTTCTTT; cdr3_aa: CAWSNTGTGNTEAFF
d_call: NA; j_call: TRBJ2-3; clone_size: many; cdr3_length: 15; v_call: TRBV14; cdr3_nt: TGTGCCAGCAGCCAAATGGGACTCGGAGAAGATACGCAGTATTTT; cdr3_aa: CASSQMGLGEDTQYF
d_call: NA; j_call: TRBJ2-5; clone_size: NA; cdr3_length: 11; v_call: TRBV7-2; cdr3_nt: TGTGCCAGCAGTTTAAGAGAGGCCCAGTACTTC; cdr3_aa: CASSLREAQYF
d_call: NA; j_call: TRBJ2-1; clone_size: many; cdr3_length: 17; v_call: TRBV12-5; cdr3_nt: TGTGCTAGTGGTTTGGTACAAGACGGGGGGCTCGGCAATGAGCAGTTCTTC; cdr3_aa: CASGLVQDGGLGNEQFF
d_call: TRBD1; j_call: TRBJ1-1; clone_size: NA; cdr3_length: 19; v_call: TRBV29-1; cdr3_nt: TGCAGCGTTGATTGTGACAGGGGGCCCTCATTCAGTATGAACACTGAAGCTTTCTTT; cdr3_aa: CSVDCDRGPSFSMNTEAFF
d_call: NA; j_call: TRBJ2-5; clone_size: few; cdr3_length: 16; v_call: TRBV4-1; cdr3_nt: TGCGCCAGCAGCCAAGGGGGGCCTGGAGGTTACGAGACCCAGTACTTC; cdr3_aa: CASSQGGPGGYETQYF
d_call: TRBD2; j_call: TRBJ2-5; clone_size: NA; cdr3_length: 16; v_call: TRBV18; cdr3_nt: TGTGCCAGCTCACAGGGACTAGCGGGGGACCAAGAGACCCAGTACTTC; cdr3_aa: CASSQGLAGDQETQYF
d_call: NA; j_call: TRBJ1-2; clone_size: many; cdr3_length: 16; v_call: TRBV7-9; cdr3_nt: TGTGCCAGCAGCTTAGGTGGACAGCTAGCTAACTATGGCTACACCTTC; cdr3_aa: CASSLGGQLANYGYTF
d_call: TRBD1; j_call: TRBJ2-1; clone_size: few; cdr3_length: 16; v_call: TRBV7-9; cdr3_nt: TGTGCCAGCAGCGCGACAGGGAAGGATTTTTACAATGAGCAGTTCTTC; cdr3_aa: CASSATGKDFYNEQFF
d_call: NA; j_call: TRBJ2-7; clone_size: NA; cdr3_length: 15; v_call: TRBV7-2; cdr3_nt: TGTGCCAGCAGCTGGGAACAGGGGGGGACCTACGAGCAGTACTTC; cdr3_aa: CASSWEQGGTYEQYF
d_call: TRBD2; j_call: TRBJ2-3; clone_size: few; cdr3_length: 15; v_call: TRBV20-1; cdr3_nt: TGCAGCCCGCACCTTACTAGCGGGGGGCGGGATACGCAGTATTTT; cdr3_aa: CSPHLTSGGRDTQYF
d_call: TRBD2; j_call: TRBJ2-3; clone_size: few; cdr3_length: 18; v_call: TRBV11-1; cdr3_nt: TGTGCCAGCAGCGTTCCCCCGGGGCTAGCGGAGTACACAGATACGCAGTATTTT; cdr3_aa: CASSVPPGLAEYTDTQYF
d_call: NA; j_call: TRBJ2-7; clone_size: few; cdr3_length: 14; v_call: TRBV28; cdr3_nt: TGTGCCAGCAGTATCTCGGGACGGCCAGTTGGGGTTGATTTC; cdr3_aa: CASSISGRPVGVDF
d_call: NA; j_call: TRBJ2-5; clone_size: NA; cdr3_length: 18; v_call: TRBV5-6; cdr3_nt: TGTGCCAGCAGCCACCCCAATGCGGACGGGACTCCTAGTGAGACCCAGTACTTC; cdr3_aa: CASSHPNADGTPSETQYF